This T cell receptor (beta chain) originates from a study of blood T cell repertoires in COVID-19. The V and J ends lost 8 bases and 4 bases respectively, with 14 bases between them. CDR1 MNHEY and CDR2 SVGAGI come from the germline V gene. The length of the CDR3 is 13 residues. Sequencing used immunoSEQ multiplex PCR; TCRdb keeps in-frame clones, though not all of them. The sample contains 350,000 to 400,000 clones, about 90% of which appear only once. The chain joins TRBV6-5 to TRBJ1-2; D is unclear. The sequence was collected from a woman in her twenties or thirties who had recovered from COVID-19. Specimen: PBMCs or T cells enriched from blood (not recorded which). The CDR3 DNA is TGTGCCAGCGAGGGCGAGGTAATCTATGGCTACACCTTC. Amino acid sequence: CASEGEVIYGYTF.